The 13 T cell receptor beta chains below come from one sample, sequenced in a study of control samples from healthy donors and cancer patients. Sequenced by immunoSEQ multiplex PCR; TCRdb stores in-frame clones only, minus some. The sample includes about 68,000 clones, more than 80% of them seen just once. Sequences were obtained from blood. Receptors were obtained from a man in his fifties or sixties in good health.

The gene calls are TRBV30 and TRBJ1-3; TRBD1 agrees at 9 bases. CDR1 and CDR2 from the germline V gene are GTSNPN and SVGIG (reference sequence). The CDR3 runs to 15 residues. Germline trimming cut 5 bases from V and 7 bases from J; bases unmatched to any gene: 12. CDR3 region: CAWAPPGTGFNTIYF. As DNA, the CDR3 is TGTGCCTGGGCCCCCCCCGGGACAGGGTTTAACACCATATATTTT. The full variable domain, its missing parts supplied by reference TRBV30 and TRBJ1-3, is SQTIHQWPATLVQPVGSPLSLECTVEGTSNPNLYWYRQAAGRGLQLLFYSVGIGQISSEVPQNLSASRPQDRQFILSSKKLLLSDSGFYLCAWAPPGTGFNTIYFGEGSWLTVV.

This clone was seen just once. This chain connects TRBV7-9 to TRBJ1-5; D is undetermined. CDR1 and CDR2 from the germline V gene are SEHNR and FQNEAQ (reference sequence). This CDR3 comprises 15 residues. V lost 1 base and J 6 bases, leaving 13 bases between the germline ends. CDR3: CASSLGSGGSQPQHF. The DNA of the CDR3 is TGTGCCAGCAGCTTAGGCAGCGGAGGAAGTCAGCCCCAGCATTTT. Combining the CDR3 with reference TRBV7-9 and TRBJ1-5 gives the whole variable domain DTGVSQNPRHKITKRGQNVTFRCDPISEHNRLYWYRQTLGQGPEFLTYFQNEAQLEKSRLLSDRFSAERPKGSFSTLEIQRTEQGDSAMYLCASSLGSGGSQPQHFGDGTRLSIL.

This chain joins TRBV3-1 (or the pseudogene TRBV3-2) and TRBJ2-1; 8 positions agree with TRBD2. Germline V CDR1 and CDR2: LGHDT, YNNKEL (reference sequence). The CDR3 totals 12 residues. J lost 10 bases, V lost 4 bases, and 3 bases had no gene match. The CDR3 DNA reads TGTGCCAGCAGCCCTACTAGCGGAGAGCAGTTCTTC. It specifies CASSPTSGEQFF.

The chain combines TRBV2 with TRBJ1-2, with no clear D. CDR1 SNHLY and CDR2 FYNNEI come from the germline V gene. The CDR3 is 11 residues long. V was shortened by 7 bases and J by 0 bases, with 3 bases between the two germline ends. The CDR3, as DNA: TGTGCCAGCACAGCTAACTATGGCTACACCTTC. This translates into CASTANYGYTF.

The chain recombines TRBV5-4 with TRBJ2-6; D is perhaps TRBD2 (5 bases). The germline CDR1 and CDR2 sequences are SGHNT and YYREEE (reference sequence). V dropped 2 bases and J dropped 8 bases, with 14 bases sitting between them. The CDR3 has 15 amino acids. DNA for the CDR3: TGTGCCAGCAGCTTCATCTCAAGCGGACCCAACGTCCTGACTTTC. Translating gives CASSFISSGPNVLTF. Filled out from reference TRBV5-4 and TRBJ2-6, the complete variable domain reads ETGVTQSPTHLIKTRGQQVTLRCSSQSGHNTVSWYQQALGQGPQFIFQYYREEENGRGNFPPRFSGLQFPNYSSELNVNALELDDSALYLCASSFISSGPNVLTFGAGSRLTVL.

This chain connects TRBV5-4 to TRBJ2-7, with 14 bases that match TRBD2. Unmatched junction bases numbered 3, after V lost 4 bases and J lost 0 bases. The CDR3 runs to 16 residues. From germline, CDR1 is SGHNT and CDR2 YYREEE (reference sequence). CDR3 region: CASSMTSGRVSYEQYF. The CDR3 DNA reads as TGTGCCAGCAGCATGACTAGCGGGAGGGTCTCCTACGAGCAGTACTTC.

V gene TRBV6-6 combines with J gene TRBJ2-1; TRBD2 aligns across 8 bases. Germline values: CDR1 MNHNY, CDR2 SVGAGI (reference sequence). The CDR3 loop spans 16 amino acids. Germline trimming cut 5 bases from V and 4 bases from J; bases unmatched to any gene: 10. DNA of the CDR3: TGTGCCAGCAGTGCCCTCGGGGGGGGAGCTTACAATGAGCAGTTCTTC. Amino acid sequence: CASSALGGGAYNEQFF.

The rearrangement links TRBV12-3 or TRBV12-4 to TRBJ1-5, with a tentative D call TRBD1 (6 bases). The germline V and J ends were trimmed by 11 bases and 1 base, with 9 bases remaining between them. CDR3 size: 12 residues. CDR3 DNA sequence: TGTGCCGGGGGACAAAGCAATCAGCCCCAGCATTTT. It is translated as CAGGQSNQPQHF.

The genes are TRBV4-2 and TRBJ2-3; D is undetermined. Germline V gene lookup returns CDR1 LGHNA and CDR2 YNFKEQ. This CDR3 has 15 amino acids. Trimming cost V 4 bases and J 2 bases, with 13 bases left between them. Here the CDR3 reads CASSLSRKDTDTQYF. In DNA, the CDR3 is TGTGCCAGCAGCCTTTCCCGGAAAGACACAGATACGCAGTATTTT.

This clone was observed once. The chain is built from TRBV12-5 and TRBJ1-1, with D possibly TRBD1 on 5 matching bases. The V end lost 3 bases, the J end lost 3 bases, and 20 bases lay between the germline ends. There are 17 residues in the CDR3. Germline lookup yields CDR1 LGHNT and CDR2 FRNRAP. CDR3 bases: TGTGCTAGTGGTTTAACCTTATCCGGGACGGAGGACACTGAAGCTTTCTTT. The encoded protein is CASGLTLSGTEDTEAFF.

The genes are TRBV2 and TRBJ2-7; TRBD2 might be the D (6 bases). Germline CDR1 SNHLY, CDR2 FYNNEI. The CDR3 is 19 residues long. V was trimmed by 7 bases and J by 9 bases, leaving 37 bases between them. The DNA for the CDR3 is TGTGCCAGCACCGAATCTTCCTCTCCGGGACTCCAAAGCGCGGACTGGCAGTACTTC. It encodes CASTESSSPGLQSADWQYF. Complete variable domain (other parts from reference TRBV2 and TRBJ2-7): EPEVTQTPSHQVTQMGQEVILRCVPISNHLYFYWYRQILGQKVEFLVSFYNNEISEKSEIFDDQFSVERPDGSNFTLKIRSTKLEDSAMYFCASTESSSPGLQSADWQYFGPGTRLTVT.

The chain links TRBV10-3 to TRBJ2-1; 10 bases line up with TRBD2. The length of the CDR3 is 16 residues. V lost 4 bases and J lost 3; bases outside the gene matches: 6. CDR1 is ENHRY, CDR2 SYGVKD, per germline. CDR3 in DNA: TGTGCCATCAGTGGGAGACTAGCGGGCTACTACAATGAGCAGTTCTTC. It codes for CAISGRLAGYYNEQFF.

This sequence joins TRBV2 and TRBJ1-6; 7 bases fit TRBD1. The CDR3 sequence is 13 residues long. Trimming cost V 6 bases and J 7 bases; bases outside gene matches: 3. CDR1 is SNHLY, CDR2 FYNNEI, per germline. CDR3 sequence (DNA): TGTGCCAGCAGCGGGACAGAGAATTCACCCCTCCACTTT. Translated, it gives CASSGTENSPLHF. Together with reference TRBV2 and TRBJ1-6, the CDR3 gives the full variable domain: EPEVTQTPSHQVTQMGQEVILRCVPISNHLYFYWYRQILGQKVEFLVSFYNNEISEKSEIFDDQFSVERPDGSNFTLKIRSTKLEDSAMYFCASSGTENSPLHFGNGTRLTVT.